This T cell receptor beta chain came from a study of beta chain features in type 1 diabetes. Study-wide results and caveats: Here, the possible influence of HLA type (on TCRB rearrangement) remained unresolved. PCR might favor shorter templates, equally in patients and controls. Cells carrying high TCR expression could end up over-represented when cDNA is sequenced.

CDR1 and CDR2 (germline): LNHDA, SQIVND (reference sequence). The CDR3 covers 14 residues. V shed 7 bases and J shed 7 bases, with 17 bases lying between them. TCRB transcripts that were expressed got sequenced, as all of the isolated RNA had been reverse transcribed. Sequenced by immunoSEQ multiplex PCR; TCRdb stores in-frame clones only, minus some. In the table there are some 500,000 clones, roughly an eighth of which are singletons. The table lists this clone with a few counts. Antigen specificity is unknown. Sequencing was carried out using naive CD4+ T cells from blood. This chain joins TRBV19 and TRBJ2-1; a possible D gene is TRBD1 (6 bases). The sequence came from a woman in her late teens or twenties in good health. This CDR3 is CASMAQGQVNEQFF. In DNA, the CDR3 is TGTGCCAGTATGGCGCAGGGGCAGGTAAATGAGCAGTTCTTC.